The 32 T cell receptor beta chains presented below share a single source sample, sequenced in a study of T-cell reconstitution after alpha-beta-depleted transplantation in children. Researchers prepared the TCRbeta library using unique molecular identifiers, the study reports. One entry per CDR3 protein results from TCRdb running MiXCR on the PCR reads. Of just over 950,000 distinct CDR3 sequences listed, about 29% are singletons. The source material was PBMCs, mostly from graft donor cells, sampled 360 days after TCRalphabeta/CD19-depleted stem cell transplant. The source is a boy younger than two who had a stem cell transplant for SCID, so the T cells may come from the graft donor.

This clonotype was counted only a few times. The chain couples TRBV12-3 or TRBV12-4 to TRBJ1-2; D not certain. The CDR3 is made up of 13 amino acids. The V gene lost 5 bases and the J gene lost 5 bases, with 12 bases spanning the gap. This CDR3 reads CASSPWTVYGYTF. The CDR3 DNA sequence: TGTGCCAGCAGTCCTTGGACGGTTTATGGCTACACCTTC.

This clonotype was seen a handful of times. This sequence joins TRBV6-1 and TRBJ2-5, with D unresolved. The germline V gene has CDR1 MNHNS and CDR2 SASEGT. CDR3 length: 15 amino acids. V lost 4 bases and J lost 5, with 17 bases in between. The CDR3 spells CASSVGSLVGETQYF. The CDR3 DNA follows: TGTGCCAGCAGTGTTGGTTCCCTAGTAGGGGAGACCCAGTACTTC.

This clonotype came up many times. The gene calls are TRBV5-1 and TRBJ2-1, with D possibly being TRBD1 or TRBD2 (5 bases each). CDR3 length equals 12 residues. With 4 bases removed from V and 11 bases from J, the gap between germline ends came to 13 bases. CDR1 is SGHRS, CDR2 YFSETQ, per germline. This chain's CDR3 is CASSTWGSKQFF. The CDR3 nucleotides are TGCGCCAGCAGCACTTGGGGGTCCAAGCAGTTCTTC.

The chain employs TRBV7-2 and TRBJ2-1; TRBD2 is a possible D gene (5 bases). This CDR3 has 16 residues. Trimming shortened V by 1 base and J by 6 bases, and 16 bases separated the two germline ends. Germline V CDR1 and CDR2: SGHTA, FQGNSA. Written as DNA, the CDR3 is TGTGCCAGCAGCTTAGACGGAAAGGCTAGCTTCAATGAGCAGTTCTTC. Residues: CASSLDGKASFNEQFF.

This chain connects TRBV4-1 to TRBJ1-2; D remains ambiguous. V lost 3 bases, J lost 8 bases, and 13 bases lay in between. Germline V gene lookup returns CDR1 MGHRA and CDR2 YSYEKL. The CDR3 is 13 residues long. CDR3 region: CASSHAIEGGYTF. The CDR3 nucleotides read TGCGCCAGCAGCCATGCAATCGAGGGAGGCTACACCTTC.

The DNA for the CDR3 is TGCAGTGCTAGAGGGGGAGGCTCGAACACCGGGGAGCTGTTTTTT. Translation gives CSARGGGSNTGELFF. This sequence joins TRBV20-1 and TRBJ2-2, with a tentative D call TRBD2 (6 bases). The V end was cut by 1 base, the J end by 0 bases, with 9 bases between. The germline gives CDR1 DFQATT, CDR2 SNEGSKA (reference sequence). The CDR3 spans 15 residues.

The J gene is TRBJ2-1, the V gene TRBV20-1; 7 nucleotides line up with TRBD2. The CDR3 runs 15 residues. Germline-derived CDR1 and CDR2 are DFQATT and SNEGSKA (reference sequence). With 1 base clipped from V and 4 bases from J, the junction kept 7 bases outside the gene matches. This CDR3 reads CSARGGRIKYNEQFF. Written as DNA, the CDR3 is TGCAGTGCTAGAGGCGGGAGAATCAAATACAATGAGCAGTTCTTC.

The V gene is TRBV30, the J gene TRBJ2-2; D may correspond to TRBD1 or TRBD2 (5 bases each). The CDR3 extends over 18 amino acids. The V end lost 2 bases, the J end lost 6 bases, and 25 bases lay between the germline ends. Germline V CDR1 and CDR2: GTSNPN, SVGIG (reference sequence). CDR3 protein: CAWSTRGLLTGRPGELFF. The CDR3, as DNA: TGTGCCTGGAGTACGAGGGGATTATTAACAGGCCGGCCCGGGGAGCTGTTTTTT.

This clonotype was counted only a few times. This chain links TRBV25-1 with TRBJ2-1, with D possibly being TRBD1 or TRBD2 (6 bases each). CDR1 is MGHDK, CDR2 SYGVNS, per germline. V was clipped by 5 bases and J by 7 bases, with 18 bases between them. The CDR3 length is 15 residues. This CDR3 is CASSHLRRGRNEQFF. The DNA of the CDR3 is TGTGCCAGCAGTCACCTCAGGAGGGGGAGGAATGAGCAGTTCTTC.

This clonotype was found a few times. The chain recombines TRBV9 with TRBJ2-3, with TRBD2 matching over 8 bases. V lost 3 bases and J lost 4; bases outside the gene matches: 10. The germline V gene encodes CDR1 SGDLS and CDR2 YYNGEE. This CDR3 is built from 16 residues. The CDR3 DNA is TGTGCCAGCAGCGCACTATACCCGGGGGGGTCAGATACGCAGTATTTT. Protein product: CASSALYPGGSDTQYF.

The rearrangement links TRBV6-1 to TRBJ1-2; possibly TRBD1 for D (5 bases). The length of the CDR3 is 16 residues. The V gene lost 0 bases and the J gene lost 6 bases, with 17 bases spanning the gap. CDR1 is MNHNS and CDR2 is SASEGT in the germline V gene. CDR3 DNA sequence: TGTGCCAGCAGTGAAGCGTGGGGACCTGGGGGAAATGGCTACACCTTC. Protein: CASSEAWGPGGNGYTF.

Only a few counts were recorded for this clonotype. The chain couples TRBV7-6 to TRBJ2-1; 14 nucleotides agree with TRBD2. This CDR3 spans 17 amino acids. Trimming cost V 7 bases and J 0 bases; bases outside gene matches: 5. CDR1 is SGHVS, CDR2 FNYEAQ, per germline. The CDR3 protein is CASTGLAGGSSYNEQFF. The DNA for the CDR3 is TGTGCCAGCACCGGACTAGCGGGGGGAAGCTCCTACAATGAGCAGTTCTTC. The full variable domain, its missing parts supplied by reference TRBV7-6 and TRBJ2-1, is GAGVSQSPRYKVTKRGQDVALRCDPISGHVSLYWYRQALGQGPEFLTYFNYEAQQDKSGLPNDRFSAERPEGSISTLTIQRTEQRDSAMYRCASTGLAGGSSYNEQFFGPGTRLTVL.

This clonotype was counted only a few times. This chain joins TRBV12-3 or TRBV12-4 and TRBJ1-1, with D perhaps matching TRBD1 (5 bases). CDR3 size: 14 residues. V was trimmed by 7 bases and J by 3 bases, leaving 15 bases between them. In DNA form, the CDR3 reads TGTGCCAGCACCGTGGCAGGGCGGGACACTGAAGCTTTCTTT. This translates into CASTVAGRDTEAFF.

This chain uses TRBV20-1 with TRBJ2-1; 9 bases agree with TRBD2. V lost 0 bases to trimming and J lost 0 bases; unmatched junction nucleotides: 9. This CDR3 spans 18 amino acids. Germline V gene data show CDR1 as DFQATT and CDR2 as SNEGSKA (reference sequence). DNA for the CDR3: TGCAGTGCTAGAGAGAGGGGTTGGCGGGGGGGCTCCTACAATGAGCAGTTCTTC. Its protein product is CSARERGWRGGSYNEQFF.

This chain connects TRBV10-3 to TRBJ2-3, with D perhaps assigned TRBD1 or TRBD2 (6 bases each). The V end was cut by 11 bases, the J end by 2 bases, with 11 bases between. The germline V gene has CDR1 ENHRY and CDR2 SYGVKD. CDR3 length: 12 amino acids. CDR3 in DNA: TGTGCCGTAGGGGGGATCACAGATACGCAGTATTTT. Encoded protein: CAVGGITDTQYF.

This clonotype was counted many times. The chain uses TRBV20-1 and TRBJ2-1; D ambiguous. The CDR3 runs to 14 residues. CDR1 and CDR2 (germline): DFQATT, SNEGSKA (reference sequence). Trimming cost V 3 bases and J 2 bases, with 11 bases left between them. Here the CDR3 DNA reads TGCAGTGCTAGGAAAGGGCCCGCCTACAATGAGCAGTTCTTC. It codes for CSARKGPAYNEQFF.

The chain links TRBV24-1 to TRBJ2-5; tentative D call: TRBD1 (5 bases). V lost 3 bases and J lost 2, with 12 bases in between. From germline, CDR1 is KGHDR and CDR2 SFDVKD. This CDR3 is built from 15 residues. As DNA, the CDR3 is TGTGCCACCAGTGATGTAGGGGCAGAGCAAGAGACCCAGTACTTC. This codes for CATSDVGAEQETQYF.

This clonotype was seen repeatedly, ten times or more. The gene calls are TRBV10-3 and TRBJ1-1; D is ambiguous. Germline CDR1 and CDR2: ENHRY and SYGVKD. This CDR3 spans 12 amino acids. Trimming pared 6 bases from V and 1 base from J, leaving 6 bases between. CDR3 loop: CAISEGNTEAFF. The CDR3 DNA reads as TGTGCCATCAGCGAAGGGAACACTGAAGCTTTCTTT.

Note on this clonotype: One end of the junction varies from germline; a read error may be responsible. The chain recombines TRBV12-3 or TRBV12-4 with TRBJ2-7; tentatively, D is TRBD1 (5 bases). CDR3 length: 11 amino acids. CDR3 coding DNA: TGTGCCAACAGTAATCGGACAGAGCAGTACTTC. Residues: CANSNRTEQYF.

The chain has TRBV7-9 and TRBJ2-1; D tentatively fits TRBD1 or TRBD2 (5 bases each). The CDR3 consists of 14 residues. Deletions cut 0 bases from V and 6 bases from J, with 9 bases between. Germline values: CDR1 SEHNR, CDR2 FQNEAQ (reference sequence). The CDR3 spells CASSLAAGSNEQFF. The CDR3 coding sequence is TGTGCCAGCAGCTTAGCTGCAGGGAGCAATGAGCAGTTCTTC.

This clonotype was observed many times. The chain uses TRBV5-1 and TRBJ2-1; 8 bases align to TRBD2. V dropped 0 bases and J dropped 2; count of bases not matched to a gene: 4. Germline CDR1 reads SGHRS; CDR2 reads YFSETQ. The CDR3 spans 16 residues. For the CDR3, the DNA is TGCGCCAGCAGCTTGGTGGCGGGGGGCACCTACAATGAGCAGTTCTTC. Translation: CASSLVAGGTYNEQFF.

The chain is built from TRBV6-5 and TRBJ1-2, with 8 bases matching TRBD1. The CDR3 spans 16 residues. V shed 4 bases and J 0 bases; nucleotides not matched to a gene: 7. Germline CDR1 reads MNHEY; CDR2 reads SVGAGI. As DNA, the CDR3 is TGTGCCAGCAGTTTTCAGGGGGCACTTCCTAACTATGGCTACACCTTC. It yields the protein CASSFQGALPNYGYTF.

The V and J genes are TRBV24-1 and TRBJ2-5; D not resolved. Germline V gene data show CDR1 as KGHDR and CDR2 as SFDVKD. The V end lost 4 bases, the J end lost 2 bases, and 7 bases lay between the germline ends. CDR3 length: 13 residues. CDR3 DNA sequence: TGTGCCACCAGTGAGCAGAATCAAGAGACCCAGTACTTC. Translation gives CATSEQNQETQYF.

V gene TRBV5-5 combines with J gene TRBJ2-1; 11 bases match TRBD1. V gave up 4 bases and J gave up 3 bases; unmatched junction bases: 6. The CDR3 is 16 residues long. The V gene's germline CDR1 is SGHKS and CDR2 YYEKEE (reference sequence). CDR3 DNA: TGTGCCAGCAGCCTTATAGGGACAGGGGGCTACAATGAGCAGTTCTTC. Its translation is CASSLIGTGGYNEQFF.

This clonotype has a handful of counts. The V gene is TRBV5-1, the J gene TRBJ2-7; 11 nucleotides align to TRBD1. Germline V lookup: CDR1 SGHRS, CDR2 YFSETQ. The CDR3 is 16 residues long. J was trimmed by 3 bases and V by 0 bases; bases with no gene match: 5. CDR3 amino acids: CASSLVPGTGGYEQYF. CDR3 sequence (DNA): TGCGCCAGCAGCTTGGTGCCCGGGACAGGGGGCTACGAGCAGTACTTC.

The chain uses TRBV5-1 and TRBJ2-5; tentatively, D is TRBD1 or TRBD2 (5 bases each). CDR1 SGHRS and CDR2 YFSETQ come from the germline V gene. This CDR3 is 15 amino acids long. V lost 1 base and J 5 bases, leaving 15 bases between the germline ends. The CDR3 DNA reads as TGCGCCAGCAGCTTGATCGGGACGGTGGGTGAGACCCAGTACTTC. Amino acids: CASSLIGTVGETQYF. Looking up the rest from reference TRBV5-1 and TRBJ2-5 gives the full variable domain: KAGVTQTPRYLIKTRGQQVTLSCSPISGHRSVSWYQQTPGQGLQFLFEYFSETQRNKGNFPGRFSGRQFSNSRSEMNVSTLELGDSALYLCASSLIGTVGETQYFGPGTRLLVL.

This chain joins TRBV12-3 or TRBV12-4 and TRBJ2-5, with D unresolved. The CDR3 sequence is 11 residues long. Trimming removed 7 bases at V and 5 bases at J, with 8 bases between. The DNA for the CDR3 is TGTGCCAGCACCCAATCGGAGACCCAGTACTTC. Translating it yields CASTQSETQYF.

The rearrangement links TRBV6-2 or TRBV6-3 to TRBJ2-3; TRBD2 aligns across 8 bases. Germline loops: CDR1 MNHEY, CDR2 SVGEGT. Trimming took 2 bases from V and 9 from J; bases not matched to a gene: 7. The CDR3 sequence is 14 residues long. The CDR3 sequence: CASSYTRRGETQYF. As DNA, the CDR3 is TGTGCCAGCAGTTACACGCGGCGGGGGGAGACGCAGTATTTT.

The V and J genes are TRBV12-3 or TRBV12-4 and TRBJ2-7; possible D gene TRBD2, 5 bases. Trimming removed 5 bases at V and 3 bases at J, with 11 bases between. The CDR3 is made up of 13 amino acids. CDR3 in DNA: TGTGCCAGCAGTGGCACCCGGGACTACGAGCAGTACTTC. This gives the protein CASSGTRDYEQYF.

This clonotype was observed a few times. J is TRBJ2-7 and V is TRBV20-1, with 12 bases fitting TRBD1. Germline V gives CDR1 DFQATT, CDR2 SNEGSKA (reference sequence). The length of the CDR3 is 13 residues. V gave up 3 bases and J gave up 6 bases; unmatched junction bases: 3. CDR3 sequence: CSASRDRGREQYF. CDR3 sequence (DNA): TGCAGTGCTAGCCGGGACAGGGGGCGCGAGCAGTACTTC.

This clonotype has just a few counts. The chain has TRBV9 and TRBJ2-2; the D is unclear. Per the germline V gene, CDR1 is SGDLS and CDR2 is YYNGEE. V lost 3 bases and J lost 0, with 15 bases in between. The CDR3 consists of 17 residues. DNA of the CDR3: TGTGCCAGCAGCGCCCCTAGACTCCACCCGAACACCGGGGAGCTGTTTTTT. This translates into CASSAPRLHPNTGELFF.

This clonotype was seen more than once but under ten times. The chain employs TRBV7-8 and TRBJ2-3, with D unclear. V lost 1 base and J lost 0, with 11 bases in between. There are 16 residues in the CDR3. Germline loops: CDR1 SGHVS, CDR2 FQNEAQ. The CDR3 DNA is TGTGCCAGCAGCTTAGTTTTGCGCCTAAGCACAGATACGCAGTATTTT. Its translation: CASSLVLRLSTDTQYF.